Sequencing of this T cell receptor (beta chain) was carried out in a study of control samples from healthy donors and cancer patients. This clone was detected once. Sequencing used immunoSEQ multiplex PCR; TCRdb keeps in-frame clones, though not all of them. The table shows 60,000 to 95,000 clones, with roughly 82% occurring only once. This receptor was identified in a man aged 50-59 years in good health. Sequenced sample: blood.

CDR3: CAIRTSGNSAAGNTEAFF. In nucleotides, the CDR3 is TGTGCCATCAGAACTTCAGGGAACTCCGCTGCGGGGAACACTGAAGCTTTCTTT. The V and J genes are TRBV10-3 and TRBJ1-1, with TRBD1 as a possible D gene (5 bases). This CDR3 has 18 residues. CDR1 is ENHRY and CDR2 is SYGVKD in the germline V gene. Deletions cut 6 bases from V and 1 base from J, with 24 bases between.